This T cell receptor (beta chain) was sequenced in a study of patients and donors after allogeneic stem cell transplantation. The CDR3 contains 16 residues. V was pared by 2 bases and J by 1 base, with 12 bases between. TCRdb processed the RT-PCR reads anew with MiXCR; each CDR3 protein has one entry. The sample lists roughly 960,000 distinct CDR3 sequences, roughly 17% occurring once. This receptor was obtained from a human donor who was either an allogeneic HSCT recipient or a stem cell or donor lymphocyte infusion donor (not recorded which). It is not recorded whose cells these are; they may come from a transplant donor. V and J are TRBV12-3 or TRBV12-4 and TRBJ1-3; no definite D call. The specimen was blood, either unsorted or a sorted T cell fraction (not recorded which). The CDR3 region has the DNA TGTGCCAGCAGTTTACCCCTCAAGTTTTCTGGAAACACCATATATTTT. This codes for CASSLPLKFSGNTIYF.